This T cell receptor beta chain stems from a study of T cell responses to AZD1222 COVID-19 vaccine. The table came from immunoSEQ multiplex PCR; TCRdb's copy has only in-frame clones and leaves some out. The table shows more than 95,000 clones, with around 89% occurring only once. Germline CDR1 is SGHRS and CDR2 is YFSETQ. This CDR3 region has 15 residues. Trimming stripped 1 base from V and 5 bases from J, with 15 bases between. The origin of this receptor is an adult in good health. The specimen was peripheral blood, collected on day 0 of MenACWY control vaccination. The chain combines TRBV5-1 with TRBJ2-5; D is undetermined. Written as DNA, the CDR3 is TGCGCCAGCAGCTTGTACCCCGAAGTTAGGGAGACCCAGTACTTC. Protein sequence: CASSLYPEVRETQYF.